The 26 T cell receptor beta chains listed next were all sequenced from one sample in a study of blood T cell repertoires in COVID-19. Here immunoSEQ multiplex PCR was the method, and the copy in TCRdb shows in-frame clones only, minus some. The sample includes over 150,000 clones, around 73% of them seen just once. Specimen: PBMCs or T cells enriched from blood (not recorded which). These receptors originate from a woman aged 45-65 years who had recovered from COVID-19.

The chain uses TRBV5-8 and TRBJ1-5; TRBD1 is a possible D gene (5 bases). Trimming pared 4 bases from V and 2 bases from J, leaving 13 bases between. CDR3 length: 15 amino acids. Germline V gives CDR1 SGHTS, CDR2 YDEGEE. The CDR3 protein is CASSAGVLRNQPQHF. The CDR3 nucleotides are TGTGCCAGCAGCGCGGGGGTACTGCGCAATCAGCCCCAGCATTTT.

The chain uses TRBV19 and TRBJ2-7, with 11 bases lining up with TRBD2. Germline CDR1 reads LNHDA; CDR2 reads SQIVND (reference sequence). The V gene end was trimmed by 7 bases and the J gene end by 2 bases; junction bases not matched to a gene: 7. The CDR3 length is 15 residues. CDR3 protein: CASKIRTSGPYEQYF. The CDR3 bases are TGTGCCAGTAAGATTCGGACTAGCGGGCCCTACGAGCAGTACTTC.

As for this clone: The sample has other DNA sequences that encode this CDR3 too. V is TRBV7-7 and J is TRBJ2-5, with TRBD2 as a possible D gene (6 bases). The V gene lost 3 bases and the J gene lost 5 bases, with 13 bases spanning the gap. The germline CDR1 and CDR2 sequences are SSHAT and FNYEAQ (reference sequence). The CDR3 totals 14 residues. CDR3 sequence: CASSLAEGRETQYF. The CDR3, as DNA: TGTGCCAGCAGCTTGGCGGAGGGCCGCGAGACCCAGTACTTC.

The J gene is TRBJ1-1, the V gene TRBV14, with 8 nucleotides matching TRBD1. The trim removed 3 bases at V and 4 bases at J, leaving 16 bases unmatched. The CDR3 length is 18 residues. From germline, CDR1 is SGHDN and CDR2 FVKESK. CDR3 nucleotide sequence: TGTGCCAGCAGCCAGGCAGTGGCAGGGGGCCGCCTCGGCACTGAAGCTTTCTTT. Amino acid sequence: CASSQAVAGGRLGTEAFF.

The chain is built from TRBV18 and TRBJ1-3; D call uncertain. Trimming shortened V by 6 bases and J by 1 base, and 16 bases separated the two germline ends. This CDR3 has 16 amino acids. Germline values: CDR1 KGHSH, CDR2 LQKENI. The CDR3 protein is CASSPAGSGSGNTIYF. The CDR3 DNA follows: TGTGCCAGCTCCCCTGCTGGCAGCGGATCTGGAAACACCATATATTTT.

The V and J genes are TRBV20-1 and TRBJ2-1, with TRBD2 identical over 10 bases. CDR3 length: 15 amino acids. The V segment lost 3 bases and the J segment 5 bases; nucleotides outside the gene matches: 7. Germline lookup yields CDR1 DFQATT and CDR2 SNEGSKA (reference sequence). The CDR3 DNA is TGCAGTGCTAGTGGAACTAGCGGGGCCAACAATGAGCAGTTCTTC. Protein sequence: CSASGTSGANNEQFF.

The V and J genes are TRBV28 and TRBJ2-7; unclear D gene. The germline gives CDR1 MDHEN, CDR2 SYDVKM. This CDR3 is built from 14 residues. V lost 5 bases, J lost 0 bases, and 11 bases lay in between. The chain's CDR3 is CASSLLRHSYEQYF. The CDR3 nucleotides are TGTGCCAGCAGTCTCCTCCGACACTCCTACGAGCAGTACTTC.

This rearrangement joins TRBV4-1 to TRBJ2-1, with D unresolved. The germline gives CDR1 MGHRA, CDR2 YSYEKL. CDR3 length equals 17 residues. Between the trimmed V and J ends, which lost 5 bases and 0 bases, there was a span of 17 bases. CDR3: CASSVTSDTVSYNEQFF. The CDR3 DNA is TGCGCCAGCAGCGTCACCTCCGACACAGTCTCCTACAATGAGCAGTTCTTC.

The chain carries TRBV28 and TRBJ2-1; 9 bases line up with TRBD2. CDR3 length equals 15 residues. The V gene end was trimmed by 2 bases and the J gene end by 3 bases; junction bases not matched to a gene: 2. The germline V gene has CDR1 MDHEN and CDR2 SYDVKM. CDR3 residues: CASSLMTSGYNEQFF. The CDR3 nucleotides are TGTGCCAGCAGTTTAATGACTAGCGGCTACAATGAGCAGTTCTTC.

This clone has more than one count but fewer than ten. The rearrangement uses TRBV10-2 and TRBJ1-5; possibly TRBD1 for D (6 bases). The V end lost 5 bases, the J end lost 6 bases, and 20 bases lay between the germline ends. The CDR3 is 16 residues long. The germline CDR1 and CDR2 sequences are WSHSY and SAAADI. CDR3 nucleotides: TGCGCCAGCAGTATCACGGGACCGGGGGGCGGTCAGCCCCAGCATTTT. Its translation: CASSITGPGGGQPQHF.

This clone was picked up a small number of times. This CDR3 reads CASSHRGRGLARSGAQYF. CDR3 nucleotide sequence: TGTGCCAGCAGCCACCGGGGAAGGGGACTAGCGCGATCCGGTGCGCAGTATTTT. The J gene is TRBJ2-3, the V gene TRBV3-1 (or the pseudogene TRBV3-2); 10 bases align to TRBD2. Trimming cost V 3 bases and J 10 bases; bases outside gene matches: 19. The CDR3 totals 18 residues. CDR1 is LGHDT, CDR2 YNNKEL, per germline (reference sequence).

CDR3 loop: CASGLPPQRENADTQYF. CDR3 nucleotides: TGTGCTAGTGGTTTGCCCCCTCAGCGGGAGAACGCAGATACGCAGTATTTT. This chain uses TRBV12-5 with TRBJ2-3, with 8 positions matching TRBD2. V lost 2 bases to trimming and J lost 4 bases; unmatched junction nucleotides: 11. CDR1 is LGHNT, CDR2 FRNRAP, per germline. CDR3 length: 17 amino acids.

The V gene is TRBV5-1, the J gene TRBJ2-5; 13 bases are shared with TRBD2. Trimming removed 3 bases from V and 5 bases from J; junction bases left unmatched: 4. Germline V lookup: CDR1 SGHRS, CDR2 YFSETQ. The CDR3 covers 15 residues. The CDR3 nucleotides read TGCGCCAGCAGCTCTCGACTAGCGGGAGGTGAGACCCAGTACTTC. Its protein is CASSSRLAGGETQYF.

CDR3 residues: CASSETWDRSEAFF. DNA of the CDR3: TGTGCCAGCAGTGAAACCTGGGACAGGTCTGAAGCTTTCTTT. V gene TRBV6-1 combines with J gene TRBJ1-1; TRBD1 matches 8 bases. Germline V CDR1 and CDR2: MNHNS, SASEGT. V was pared by 2 bases and J by 6 bases, with 5 bases of the junction left unmatched. This CDR3 comprises 14 residues.

In its sample, this clone was seen a few times. V usage is TRBV30 and J usage is TRBJ1-6, with D uncertain. This CDR3 has 12 amino acids. Trimming stripped 0 bases from V and 10 bases from J, with 7 bases between. Germline V gives CDR1 GTSNPN, CDR2 SVGIG (reference sequence). The CDR3 DNA is TGTGCCTGGAGTGTAGCGGAATCACCCCTCCACTTT. Translating gives CAWSVAESPLHF. The full variable domain, in which reference TRBV30 and TRBJ1-6 provide the parts outside the CDR3, is SQTIHQWPATLVQPVGSPLSLECTVEGTSNPNLYWYRQAAGRGLQLLFYSVGIGQISSEVPQNLSASRPQDRQFILSSKKLLLSDSGFYLCAWSVAESPLHFGNGTRLTVT.

The CDR3 protein is CASSSLQGNEQYF. CDR3 bases: TGCGCCAGCAGCTCGTTACAGGGAAACGAGCAGTACTTC. The chain employs TRBV5-1 and TRBJ2-7, with D maybe TRBD1 (6 bases). V lost 3 bases to trimming and J lost 5 bases, with 12 bases between them. Germline CDR1 and CDR2: SGHRS and YFSETQ. The CDR3 length is 13 residues. The complete variable domain, with remaining parts taken from reference TRBV5-1 and TRBJ2-7, reads KAGVTQTPRYLIKTRGQQVTLSCSPISGHRSVSWYQQTPGQGLQFLFEYFSETQRNKGNFPGRFSGRQFSNSRSEMNVSTLELGDSALYLCASSSLQGNEQYFGPGTRLTVT.

The V and J genes are TRBV5-4 and TRBJ2-7, with 7 bases fitting TRBD1. The CDR3 loop spans 14 amino acids. Germline CDR1 SGHNT, CDR2 YYREEE (reference sequence). The J segment lost 1 base and the V segment lost 5 bases, leaving 6 bases of the junction unmatched. The CDR3 sequence is CASRPDRASYEQYF. In DNA, the CDR3 is TGTGCCAGCAGGCCCGACAGGGCGTCCTACGAGCAGTACTTC.

The J gene is TRBJ2-5, the V gene TRBV27; 8 bases are shared with TRBD1. After removal of 5 bases from V and 2 bases from J, the junction contained 7 bases not matched to a gene. In germline, CDR1 is MNHEY, CDR2 SMNVEV (reference sequence). There are 15 residues in the CDR3. The CDR3 DNA reads TGTGCCAGCAGTAAGAAGGACAGGGTTCAAGAGACCCAGTACTTC. Its protein is CASSKKDRVQETQYF.

V gene TRBV4-3 combines with J gene TRBJ2-1, with 9 bases lining up with TRBD2. The CDR3 has 17 residues. Germline CDR1 LGHNA, CDR2 YSLEER. J was trimmed by 7 bases and V by 3 bases; bases with no gene match: 13. CDR3 nucleotide sequence: TGCGCCAGCAGCCACAACAAAGCGGGAGGACCTTGGAATGAGCAGTTCTTC. It yields the protein CASSHNKAGGPWNEQFF.

The table lists this clone with a count of one. The V call is TRBV12-3 or TRBV12-4, the J call TRBJ2-3, with D possibly TRBD1 on 6 matching bases. The V end lost 5 bases, the J end lost 3 bases, and 9 bases lay between the germline ends. The CDR3 sequence is 13 residues long. CDR3 in amino acids: CASSNGQTDTQYF. In DNA, the CDR3 is TGTGCCAGCAGTAACGGACAGACAGATACGCAGTATTTT.

The chain couples TRBV6-5 to TRBJ2-7; a possible D gene is TRBD2 (5 bases). CDR1 and CDR2 (germline): MNHEY, SVGAGI. The CDR3 extends over 16 amino acids. V gave up 0 bases and J gave up 1 base, with 13 bases separating them. CDR3 sequence (DNA): TGTGCCAGCAGTTACTCGGCCAGCCGAGGGTCCTACGAGCAGTACTTC. Translating gives CASSYSASRGSYEQYF.

This rearrangement joins TRBV7-2 to TRBJ1-5, with D possibly matching TRBD1 (6 bases). The V and J ends lost 1 base and 7 bases respectively, with 17 bases between them. CDR3 length: 16 amino acids. Germline CDR1 and CDR2: SGHTA and FQGNSA. CDR3 sequence (DNA): TGTGCCAGCAGCTTAGAATCTGGGAGGGGGGAACAGCCCCAGCATTTT. Protein: CASSLESGRGEQPQHF.

The sample holds a few counts of this clone. V usage is TRBV18 and J usage is TRBJ1-2; D is unresolved. The CDR3 consists of 13 residues. Germline V gives CDR1 KGHSH, CDR2 LQKENI. V gave up 2 bases and J gave up 4 bases, with 8 bases separating them. The DNA of the CDR3 is TGTGCCAGCTCACCAGAGGCCGCCTATGGCTACACCTTC. Protein product: CASSPEAAYGYTF. The whole variable domain, filled in from reference TRBV18 and TRBJ1-2, reads NAGVMQNPRHLVRRRGQEARLRCSPMKGHSHVYWYRQLPEEGLKFMVYLQKENIIDESGMPKERFSAEFPKEGPSILRIQQVVRGDSAAYFCASSPEAAYGYTFGSGTRLTVV.

The chain joins TRBV14 to TRBJ2-5; a possible D gene is TRBD1 (6 bases). CDR1 is SGHDN and CDR2 is FVKESK in the germline V gene. The CDR3 runs 16 residues. V was shortened by 4 bases and J by 4 bases, with 19 bases between the two germline ends. The CDR3 region has the DNA TGTGCCAGCAGCCCGAGGGGCAACACAGGGCGAGAGACCCAGTACTTC. Protein product: CASSPRGNTGRETQYF.

This chain joins TRBV4-2 and TRBJ2-7; 8 nucleotides agree with TRBD2. Germline values: CDR1 LGHNA, CDR2 YNFKEQ. CDR3 length: 14 amino acids. The V and J ends lost 1 base and 7 bases, in that order; junction bases with no gene match: 6. CDR3 nucleotides: TGTGCCAGCAGCCAAGGGACTAGCAGAAGAGAGCAGTACTTC. This codes for CASSQGTSRREQYF.

J is TRBJ1-1 and V is TRBV27; 10 bases align to TRBD1. After removal of 2 bases from V and 5 bases from J, the junction contained 2 bases not matched to a gene. Looked up from germline, CDR1 is MNHEY and CDR2 is SMNVEV (reference sequence). The CDR3 is 14 amino acids. The CDR3 sequence: CASSLRTGGTEAFF. The CDR3 nucleotides are TGTGCCAGCAGTTTAAGGACAGGGGGGACTGAAGCTTTCTTT.